What follows are 8 T cell receptor beta chains derived from one specimen sequenced in a study of blood T cell repertoires in COVID-19. Measured with immunoSEQ multiplex PCR; TCRdb has only the in-frame clones, and not every one. The sample lists fewer than 400,000 clones; over 70% were seen once. The material sequenced was peripheral blood. The receptors were sampled from a man aged 30 to 39 with active or convalescent COVID-19.

The chain carries TRBV6-4 and TRBJ2-7; tentatively, D is TRBD2 (6 bases). The CDR3 is 15 residues long. With 8 bases removed from V and 4 bases from J, the gap between germline ends came to 21 bases. Germline V CDR1 and CDR2: MRHNA, SNTAGT. CDR3 region: CASLGRPRDFYEQYF. The CDR3 nucleotides are TGTGCCAGCTTGGGTCGCCCCCGGGACTTTTACGAGCAGTACTTC.

This rearrangement joins TRBV5-1 to TRBJ1-1, with TRBD1 as a possible D gene (6 bases). This CDR3 comprises 16 residues. Germline CDR1 reads SGHRS; CDR2 reads YFSETQ. V was pared by 0 bases and J by 0 bases, with 12 bases between. The CDR3 reads CASSLEGGTVNTEAFF. The CDR3, as DNA: TGCGCCAGCAGCTTGGAGGGGGGGACTGTGAACACTGAAGCTTTCTTT.

The chain recombines TRBV7-9 with TRBJ2-7; 9 bases align to TRBD1. This CDR3 comprises 15 residues. V dropped 3 bases and J dropped 5; count of bases not matched to a gene: 8. Germline CDR1 is SEHNR and CDR2 is FQNEAQ (reference sequence). CDR3 sequence reads: CASSFLGQGLHEQYF. The CDR3 DNA sequence: TGTGCCAGCAGCTTCCTAGGACAGGGGCTCCACGAGCAGTACTTC.

The V and J genes are TRBV30 and TRBJ1-1; D gene ambiguous. Looked up from germline, CDR1 is GTSNPN and CDR2 is SVGIG (reference sequence). The CDR3 is made up of 14 amino acids. V lost 2 bases and J 3 bases, leaving 13 bases between the germline ends. CDR3: CAWSISFSDTEAFF. CDR3 nucleotides: TGTGCCTGGAGTATATCATTCTCGGACACTGAAGCTTTCTTT.

This clone was recorded once. This sample includes further DNA sequences coding for the same CDR3. The CDR3: CAWSLGGTEAFF. The CDR3 DNA reads TGTGCCTGGAGCCTAGGGGGCACTGAAGCTTTCTTT. The J gene is TRBJ1-1, the V gene TRBV30; tentative D call: TRBD1 (6 bases). CDR3 size: 12 residues. Trimming pared 3 bases from V and 4 bases from J, leaving 9 bases between. Germline loops: CDR1 GTSNPN, CDR2 SVGIG (reference sequence).

The chain is built from TRBV9 and TRBJ2-2; 9 nucleotides agree with TRBD2. With V trimmed by 2 bases and J by 2 bases, 4 bases remained unmatched. There are 16 residues in the CDR3. Germline V gene sequence: CDR1 SGDLS, CDR2 YYNGEE. The CDR3, as DNA: TGTGCCAGCAGCGTCATAGCGGGAGAAAACACCGGGGAGCTGTTTTTT. This gives the protein CASSVIAGENTGELFF. Supplemented by reference TRBV9 and TRBJ2-2, the full variable domain reads DSGVTQTPKHLITATGQRVTLRCSPRSGDLSVYWYQQSLDQGLQFLIQYYNGEERAKGNILERFSAQQFPDLHSELNLSSLELGDSALYFCASSVIAGENTGELFFGEGSRLTVL.

The chain recombines TRBV7-6 with TRBJ2-7; D ambiguous. There are 15 residues in the CDR3. Germline V gene lookup returns CDR1 SGHVS and CDR2 FNYEAQ. Deletions cut 1 base from V and 4 bases from J, with 14 bases between. CDR3 coding DNA: TGTGCCAGCAGCTTAGGGGCAGTTCAGAGTTACGAGCAGTACTTC. Translating gives CASSLGAVQSYEQYF.

This clone was found a few times. The chain has TRBV5-1 and TRBJ1-1, with D unclear. The CDR3 totals 13 residues. Per germline, CDR1 SGHRS and CDR2 YFSETQ. Deletions cut 2 bases from V and 8 bases from J, with 13 bases between. DNA of the CDR3: TGCGCCAGCAGCTTACCGGGTCTCACCGAAGCTTTCTTT. Translated, it gives CASSLPGLTEAFF.